This T cell receptor (beta chain) was retrieved from a study of shared clonotypes between healthy human individuals (dated by TCRdb to the early 2020s). Looking at the study overall: Two women and a few men aged 18 to 49 years were included in the cohort. To estimate repertoire size and how much clonotype sharing occurs between individuals, the study deeply sequenced the blood TCR repertoires of 5 or 6 healthy adults. For each donor, three plates each were used for CD4 naive and CD4 memory, two plates were used for CD8 naive, and one plate was used for CD8 memory. Between about 0.85 and 10 billion PBMCs per donor were obtained by leukapheresis. To increase sequencing depth and limit assay-specific biases, TCR repertoire library preparation and sequencing were carried out by different laboratories using diverse techniques.

The donors were healthy, HIV-negative adults who had no recently reported acute infections or vaccinations. Every donor was a Caucasian adult living in Nashville, Tennessee, USA. CD4+ T cells were enriched by magnetic negative selection; naive cells were then positively selected on CD45RA, and the negative fraction formed the memory subset. After blood collection by leukapheresis, PBMCs were isolated using Ficoll-Histopaque density gradient centrifugation and then cryopreserved in the vapor phase of liquid nitrogen. Purity and quantity of every magnetically sorted T cell population were checked by analytical flow cytometry. Genomic DNA was isolated from every sorted fraction and measured by UV absorbance on a Nanodrop 2000c. Measured from the cysteine to the phenylalanine, the CDR3 is 14 residues long. CDR3 DNA only is kept here, 42 bases in frame from base 1. CDR1 MDHEN and CDR2 SYDVKM are derived from the germline V gene. V is reduced by 3 bases and J by 3 bases, leaving a spacing of 9 bases between them.

Using the deep immunoSEQ assay, TCR CDR3 regions were amplified from genomic DNA by multiplex PCR. Extracted genomic DNA from each cell subset was distributed evenly across all wells of several immunoSEQ 96-well plates, and each plate was treated as a replicate. For sorted subsets, 200 to 250 ng of genomic DNA, equivalent to roughly 30,000 T cell genomes, went into each replicate PCR. Purified libraries were quantified with a Qubit 3.0 fluorometer, sized on a Bioanalyzer 2100, and re-quantified with the KAPA Library Quantification kit. Every immunoSEQ 96-well plate was sequenced on a dedicated single-read 150-cycle Illumina NextSeq 550 flow cell. The original methods were these. Because only junctional sequences without quality scores were contained in the immunoSEQ output, filtering matching that applied to full-length reads could not be performed. To assign V/J genes and CDR3, sequences were annotated against IMGT germline references using PyIR, a Python wrapper for IgBLAST v1.9. Any read was removed if the V/J assignment was weak (E-value above 1e-6), the CDR3 was missing, or the read contained stop codons, out-of-frame junctions, or ambiguous translated residues. V3J clonotypes were defined as sequences sharing an identical inferred V gene, J gene, and CDR3 amino acid sequence. The percentage overlap between two repertoires was calculated by dividing the number of shared unique clonotypes by the size of the smaller repertoire. RTK rarefaction, the Chao1 estimator, and Recon v2.1 estimates of unobserved clonotypes were used to assess repertoire richness. Generation probabilities were computed with OLGA for all TCRbeta clonotypes obtained by the gDNA method from a few donors. What TCRdb holds here is the immuneACCESS table cut down to in-frame rearrangements. Part of the clones is not present; checked against another copy, under half of the missing clones reflect an unresolved V gene, and the others are unexplained. V and J calls and clone size come straight from that table; D and trimming were deduced from the DNA. The sample table records 2 million to 2.5 million clones; over 85% of these occur just once. The leading ten clones occupy 0.35% to 0.45% of the sample.

Overall results and qualifications from the work: Naive subsets generally had larger estimated clonotype richness than memory subsets did. Approximately 5% of naive CD4, approximately 3.7% of naive CD8, 2.3% of memory CD4, and over 0.35% of memory CD8 clonotypes were shared across several donors. Even with the large sequencing depth, rarefaction of the sorted-subset datasets indicated that sequencing was incomplete. Higher generation probabilities were observed for clonotypes shared by all four sorted-subset donors than for non-shared clonotypes. Sampling was limited to blood, and TCR repertoires in tissue likely differ from TCR repertoires in blood. Pairwise subsampling led to the expectation that sequencing depth would affect the degree of clonotype sharing among donors. Because the study included a small number of donors, the genetic and exposure-history diversity represented was limited.

This clone was seen just once. Its antigen is unknown. Per-base quality was not reported, and no clone a single base away is much larger than it. Recombination linked TRBV28 to TRBJ2-1, with TRBD2 tentatively as D gene (5 bases match). Sample: naive CD4+ T cells from PBMCs. The cell subset or site label on this specimen signifies: CD45RA+ positively selected. This clonotype was obtained from a man aged 18-30 years in good health. Some clones in this sample may be carry-over from other donors' samples. For the CDR3, the sequence is CASSFSGNYNEQFF. The nucleotide sequence is TGTGCCAGCAGTTTCTCGGGGAACTACAATGAGCAGTTCTTC.